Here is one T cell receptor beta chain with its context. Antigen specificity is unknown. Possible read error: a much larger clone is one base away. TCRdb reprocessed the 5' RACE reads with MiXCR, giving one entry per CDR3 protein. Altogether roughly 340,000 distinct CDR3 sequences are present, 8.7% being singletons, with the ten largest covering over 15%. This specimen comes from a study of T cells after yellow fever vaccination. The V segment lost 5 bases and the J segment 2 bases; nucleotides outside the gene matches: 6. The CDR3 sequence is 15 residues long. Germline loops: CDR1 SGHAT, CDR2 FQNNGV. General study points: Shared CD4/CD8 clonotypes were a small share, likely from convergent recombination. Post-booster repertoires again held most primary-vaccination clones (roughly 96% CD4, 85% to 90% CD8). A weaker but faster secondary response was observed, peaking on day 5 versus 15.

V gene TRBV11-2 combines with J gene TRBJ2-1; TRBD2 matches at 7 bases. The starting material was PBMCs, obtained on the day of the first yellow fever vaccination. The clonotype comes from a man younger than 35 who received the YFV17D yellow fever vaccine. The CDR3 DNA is TGTGCCAGCAGCCTCGGGGGGTCCCCCTACAATGAGCAGTTCTTC. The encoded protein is CASSLGGSPYNEQFF.